This entry describes one TCR beta chain. The antigen remains unidentified. The ends were cut back, 2 bases at V and 3 bases at J, with 18 bases in the middle. Looked up from germline, CDR1 is SGHDT and CDR2 is YYEEEE. This CDR3 is built from 17 residues. The data belong to a study of a mutant IDH1 vaccine in newly diagnosed glioma. Overall study context: Patients underwent eight vaccinations, which took place in weeks 1, 3, 5, 7, 11, 15, 19 and 23.

The time point: week 11, during vaccination. Doses comprised 300 ug of mutant IDH1 20-mer peptide each, plus topical imiquimod. Here immunoSEQ multiplex PCR was the method, and the copy in TCRdb shows in-frame clones only, minus some. The sample contains roughly 60,000 clones, approximately 80% of which appear only once. This TCR came from a man between 25 and 39 years old with glioma. The specimen comprised PBMCs, sampled from a glioma patient whose treatment included an IDH1 peptide vaccine. V usage is TRBV5-6 and J usage is TRBJ2-1, with D perhaps matching TRBD2 (6 bases). The CDR3, as DNA: TGTGCCAGCAGCTTATTTAGCGGTGAAGCATACTACAATGAGCAGTTCTTC. Its protein product is CASSLFSGEAYYNEQFF. Full variable domain (missing parts from reference TRBV5-6 and TRBJ2-1): DAGVTQSPTHLIKTRGQQVTLRCSPKSGHDTVSWYQQALGQGPQFIFQYYEEEERQRGNFPDRFSGHQFPNYSSELNVNALLLGDSALYLCASSLFSGEAYYNEQFFGPGTRLTVL.